This entry features one TCR beta chain sequence. Its specific antigen is unknown. No per-base quality is available; no much larger clone lies one base away. Blood from healthy controls was obtained either from healthy volunteers or as purchased buffy coats. Healthy control blood was processed by Ficoll density gradient to PBMCs and cryopreserved; patient PBMCs were collected before and after transplant. This sample is drawn from a study of Tregs in tolerant kidney transplant recipients (dated by TCRdb to about 2019). For the wider study: Additional Treg samples were obtained from a roughly 3-day mixed lymphocyte reaction with belatacept, in some cases followed by an approximately 5-day donor restimulation, before recipient CD4+CD25+CD127- cells were sorted. During sorting of primary belatacept mixed lymphocyte reaction cultures, recipient cells were distinguished from donor cells with antibodies. The study applied TCRbeta sequencing to find donor-specific regulatory T cells before combined kidney and bone marrow transplantation and then followed those same cells after transplant. TCRbeta repertoire sequencing was used in 3 healthy controls to compare several methods for expanding Tregs specific for an allogeneic donor.

The full study reports these points: Expanding Tregs with activated donor B cells appeared to identify the most biologically relevant and donor-specific TCRbeta repertoire. Although technical replication error seemed to be minimal, the question of biological reproducibility was not addressed directly. The study was constrained by small patient numbers, and validation of the findings is required in larger populations and under other immunosuppression protocols.

For TCRbeta CDR3 sequencing, genomic DNA from the sorted cells was extracted using the QIAGEN DNeasy Blood and Tissue Kit. High-throughput TCRbeta CDR3 sequencing, which included PCR amplification with bias correction and internal controls, was done commercially through immunoSEQ. The study's own analysis went as follows. A unique productive TCRbeta sequence was defined by the CDR3 nucleotide sequence when primers matched, and otherwise by the CDR3 amino acid sequence together with the Vbeta and Jbeta genes. Sequences were defined as donor-reactive when expanded at least 5-fold in CFSE-low cells versus unstimulated cells and present at a frequency of at least 0.01% in CFSE-low cells. Jensen-Shannon divergence calculated on the top 100 TCRbeta sequences ranked by frequency was used to measure repertoire divergence. For samples with multiple sequencing runs, sorting error was corrected separately for each run before the runs were pooled. The clones in this table, taken by TCRdb from immuneACCESS, are in-frame only. Not every clone is retained; where verified, under half of the shortfall comes from an unresolved V gene, and the cause of the rest is unknown. The D gene and trimming were derived from the DNA, and the V and J assignments and clone size from that table. Counted in this sample were roughly 40,000 clones; around 95% of them appeared once. Approximately 0.4% of the sample is taken by the ten largest.

The TCR sequence derives from a human donor in good health. Sequencing was done on a sample of Tregs from blood cultured with allogeneic cells.

The nucleotides are TGTGCCAGCAGCCCAGGACCGTTGGGGAATGAGCAGTTCTTC. It codes for CASSPGPLGNEQFF. Recombination linked TRBV7-6 to TRBJ2-1, with the identity of the D gene unclear. From a lookup of the germline V gene, CDR1 and CDR2 are SGHVS and FNYEAQ. Trimming takes 5 bases from V and 7 bases from J, and the germline ends sit 15 bases apart. The CDR3 spans 14 residues, from the cysteine through the phenylalanine. Only the CDR3 part of the read is kept: 42 bases, read in frame from the first base. Supplemented by the reference TRBV7-6 and TRBJ2-1 proteins around the CDR3, the complete variable domain is GAGVSQSPRYKVTKRGQDVALRCDPISGHVSLYWYRQALGQGPEFLTYFNYEAQQDKSGLPNDRFSAERPEGSISTLTIQRTEQRDSAMYRCASSPGPLGNEQFFGPGTRLTVL.